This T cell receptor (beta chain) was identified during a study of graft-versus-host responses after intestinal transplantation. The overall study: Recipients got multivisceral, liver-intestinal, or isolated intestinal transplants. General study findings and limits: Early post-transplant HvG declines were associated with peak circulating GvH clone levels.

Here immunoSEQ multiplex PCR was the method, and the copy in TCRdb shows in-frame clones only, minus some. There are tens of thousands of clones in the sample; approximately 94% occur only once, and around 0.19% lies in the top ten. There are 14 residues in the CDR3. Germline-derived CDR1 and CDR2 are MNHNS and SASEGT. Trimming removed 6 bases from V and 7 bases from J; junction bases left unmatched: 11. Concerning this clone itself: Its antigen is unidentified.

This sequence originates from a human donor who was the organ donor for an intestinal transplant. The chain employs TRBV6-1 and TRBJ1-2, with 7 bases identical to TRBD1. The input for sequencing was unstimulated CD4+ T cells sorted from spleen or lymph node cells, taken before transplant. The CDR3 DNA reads TGTGCCAGCAGCGGACAGGAGACAAGGGTTGGCTACACCTTC. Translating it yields CASSGQETRVGYTF.